Presented here are 7 T cell receptor beta chains from one specimen sequenced in a study of lymphopenia after photon versus proton radiotherapy. Measured with immunoSEQ multiplex PCR; TCRdb has only the in-frame clones, and not every one. The data contain 42,000 or so clones, approximately 80% of them singletons. This specimen consisted of peripheral blood, obtained from a patient treated with proton-based radiotherapy. These receptors all come from a woman aged 70-85 years with pancreatic cancer.

The CDR3 region is CASSLRGGRENEQFF. The DNA for the CDR3 is TGTGCCAGCAGCTTGCGCGGCGGGAGGGAAAATGAGCAGTTCTTC. V is TRBV7-9 and J is TRBJ2-1; 9 bases are a match to TRBD2. V was pared by 3 bases and J by 7 bases, with 7 bases of the junction left unmatched. CDR1 and CDR2 (germline): SEHNR, FQNEAQ (reference sequence). The CDR3 consists of 15 residues.

The CDR3 spells CASLRDGLNQPQHF. The CDR3, as DNA: TGTGCCAGCCTCAGGGACGGGCTCAATCAGCCCCAGCATTTT. This chain links TRBV6-1 with TRBJ1-5; possible D gene TRBD1, 5 bases. V lost 8 bases, J lost 3 bases, and 14 bases lay in between. The CDR3 is 14 residues long. CDR1 is MNHNS, CDR2 SASEGT, per germline.

This clone was counted a single time. The V call is TRBV11-3, the J call TRBJ1-2; 7 positions agree with TRBD1. Germline assignment: CDR1 SGHNT and CDR2 YENEEA. J gave up 0 bases and V 3 bases, and 4 bases lay outside the gene matches. CDR3 length equals 15 residues. CDR3 loop: CASSFRDRANYGYTF. CDR3 in DNA: TGTGCCAGCAGCTTCCGGGACAGAGCTAACTATGGCTACACCTTC.

The chain joins TRBV7-2 to TRBJ2-2; D might be TRBD1 or TRBD2, each matching 5 bases. V lost 5 bases and J lost 6, with 16 bases in between. The CDR3 is made up of 15 amino acids. Per the germline V gene, CDR1 is SGHTA and CDR2 is FQGNSA. CDR3 sequence reads: CASSQIQGVAGELFF. The DNA of the CDR3 is TGTGCCAGCAGCCAAATCCAGGGAGTGGCCGGGGAGCTGTTTTTT.

The rearrangement joins TRBV28 to TRBJ1-3; unclear D gene. Between the trimmed V and J ends, which lost 6 bases and 4 bases, there was a span of 13 bases. CDR1 and CDR2 from the germline V gene are MDHEN and SYDVKM. This CDR3 has 14 amino acids. CDR3 coding DNA: TGTGCCAGCAGCCGGACGAAGCCCGGAAACACCATATATTTT. Translation: CASSRTKPGNTIYF. Full variable domain (remainder filled in from reference TRBV28 and TRBJ1-3): DVKVTQSSRYLVKRTGEKVFLECVQDMDHENMFWYRQDPGLGLRLIYFSYDVKMKEKGDIPEGYSVSREKKERFSLILESASTNQTSMYLCASSRTKPGNTIYFGEGSWLTVV.

This clone was detected only a few times. The chain links TRBV21-1 to TRBJ2-2; the table gives TRBD2 as D, unverified against the DNA. TRBV21-1 is designated a pseudogene. The CDR3 totals 14 residues. Written as DNA, the CDR3 is TGTGCCAGCAGCGCGGGACTTGGCACCGGGGAGCTGTTTTTT. Protein sequence: CASSAGLGTGELFF.

This sequence joins TRBV28 and TRBJ2-5; TRBD2 is a possible D gene (6 bases). The DNA matches TRBJ2-7 better at its end, which makes the J call doubtful. The CDR3 is made up of 12 amino acids. CDR1 is MDHEN and CDR2 is SYDVKM in the germline V gene. The CDR3 DNA is TGTGCCACCTCTAGCGATCACTACGAGCAGTACTTC. Amino acid sequence: CATSSDHYEQYF.